The T cell receptor beta chain under discussion was sequenced for a study of T cells in Graves' hyperthyroidism and ophthalmopathy. For the study at large: Peripheral blood draws took place at initial diagnosis, ahead of any treatment. Whole-study results and caveats: Ophthalmopathy and stable hyperthyroidism were separated by a 13 V-J model.

Researchers amplified the TCR beta CDR3 regions from RNA transcripts. Carried out on the TCR CDR3, a first-round RT-PCR used the HTBI primer set. TCRdb reprocessed the multiplex PCR reads via MiXCR and lists one record per CDR3 protein. The repertoire holds around 420,000 distinct CDR3 sequences, with about 13% as singletons. The CDR3 is 16 residues long. Germline V gene lookup returns CDR1 PRHDT and CDR2 FYEKMQ (reference sequence). Unmatched junction bases numbered 11, after V lost 5 bases and J lost 5 bases. For the diagnoses, clinical symptoms, serum thyroxine and TRAb, thyroid ultrasound and orbital computed tomography were used. A few counts support this clonotype. Antigen: not known.

The sequencing input was blood. The TCR was taken from a young woman with Graves' hyperthyroidism. The chain combines TRBV13 with TRBJ1-4; 7 bases are a match to TRBD1. The CDR3 protein is CASSARQGPSNEKLFF. The CDR3 bases are TGTGCCAGCAGCGCCAGACAGGGCCCGAGCAATGAAAAACTGTTTTTT.